These T cell receptor beta chains were read from a single sample in a study of blood T cell repertoires in COVID-19. TCRdb keeps only in-frame clones here, not all; method: immunoSEQ multiplex PCR. This table holds roughly 150,000 clones, approximately 84% found once. The sample comprised peripheral blood. The receptors were gathered from a man between 70 and 80 years old with active or convalescent COVID-19. Both conserved end residues are part of each CDR3. D genes are given only for firm matches. Clone size is not always given. Where it is, it says once, few, many or a class for expanded clones.

size,D,V,J,DNA,CDR3
.,TRBD2,TRBV11-2,TRBJ2-3,TGTGCCAGCAGCCCCCAAACTAGCGGGAGAGTTACAGATACGCAGTATTTT,CASSPQTSGRVTDTQYF
once,.,TRBV5-4,TRBJ1-4,TGTGCCAGCAGCCGGGGGGCAGTGAATGAAAAACTGTTTTTT,CASSRGAVNEKLFF
.,.,TRBV5-4,TRBJ2-5,TGTGCCAGCAGCTTGGATGAGAGGCAAGAGACCCAGTACTTC,CASSLDERQETQYF
once,.,TRBV9,TRBJ1-1,TGTGCCAGCAGCGTAGGGCAGACGAGGGACACTGAAGCTTTCTTT,CASSVGQTRDTEAFF
.,.,TRBV6-1,TRBJ1-2,TGTGCCAGCAGCGAAACTACAGGGTATCAACCGTTTGGCTACACCTTC,CASSETTGYQPFGYTF
.,.,TRBV28,TRBJ2-7,TGTGCCAGCAGCCCCAGGGATGGCGACCGCTACGAGCAGTACTTC,CASSPRDGDRYEQYF
few,.,TRBV4-1,TRBJ1-3,TGCGCCAGCAGCCCCACCCTAGGGGGCTCTGGAAACACCATATATTTT,CASSPTLGGSGNTIYF
.,.,TRBV18,TRBJ2-3,TGTGCCAGCTCACCACCGGGCAGGGTGGGTACAGATACGCAGTATTTT,CASSPPGRVGTDTQYF
.,.,TRBV6-5,TRBJ2-5,TGTGCCAGCAGTTACTCGGGAGGGGGGGAGACCCAGTACTTC,CASSYSGGGETQYF
.,.,TRBV25-1,TRBJ2-7,TGTGCCAGCAGTGACCTCAGCGAGCAGTACTTC,CASSDLSEQYF
.,.,TRBV18,TRBJ2-4,TGTGCCAGCTCACCTTCGGAGGCCAAAAACATTCAGTACTTC,CASSPSEAKNIQYF
.,TRBD1,TRBV10-2,TRBJ1-6,TGCGCCAGCAGTCAAGGCAAACCGGGACAGGGGGTTTCACCCCTCCACTTT,CASSQGKPGQGVSPLHF
.,.,TRBV7-3,TRBJ2-4,TGTGCCAGCAGCTCCCCGACACAGGGAAACATTCAGTACTTC,CASSSPTQGNIQYF
.,TRBD2,TRBV4-3,TRBJ2-5,TGCGCCAGCAGCCGATACATTAGCGGGGGAGGGGAGACCCAGTACTTC,CASSRYISGGGETQYF
.,.,TRBV1,TRBJ1-5,TGCACCAGCAGCGGCCAGAGCGATAGCAATCAGCCCCAGCATTTT,CTSSGQSDSNQPQHF
.,.,TRBV7-2,TRBJ1-5,TGTGCCAGCAGCTTAGGAGCGATTAGCAATCAGCCCCAGCATTTT,CASSLGAISNQPQHF
.,.,TRBV7-7,TRBJ2-1,TGTGCTAGCAGCTTAGTGGAAGCTGGACTTAATGAGCAGTTCTTC,CASSLVEAGLNEQFF
.,.,TRBV6-5,TRBJ1-4,TGTGCCAGCAGTCGGACAGTGAATGAAAAACTGTTTTTT,CASSRTVNEKLFF
few,.,TRBV5-1,TRBJ2-1,TGCGCCAGCAGTCCTTTCCGGGGGGAGCAGTTCTTC,CASSPFRGEQFF
.,.,TRBV7-9,TRBJ2-2,TGTGCCAGCAGCTCCGGAGGGGTCAGACACACCGGGGAGCTGTTTTTT,CASSSGGVRHTGELFF
.,TRBD1,TRBV18,TRBJ2-7,TGTGCCAGCTCACCCCGGACAGGGGACCCCTACGAGCAGTACTTC,CASSPRTGDPYEQYF
.,TRBD1,TRBV5-1,TRBJ1-5,TGCGCCAGCAGCCCAGGGGGGACTCAGCCCCAGCATTTT,CASSPGGTQPQHF
few,.,TRBV9,TRBJ1-1,TGTGCCAGCAGCGTAGGAGATAACACTGAAGCTTTCTTT,CASSVGDNTEAFF
.,.,TRBV7-8,TRBJ1-3,TGTGCCAGCAGCTTAGTTGCCCCGGGAAGATCTGGAAACACCATATATTTT,CASSLVAPGRSGNTIYF
once,.,TRBV4-3,TRBJ2-5,TGCGCCAGCAGCCAAGAACTAGTGGGGACCCAGTACTTC,CASSQELVGTQYF
.,.,TRBV5-1,TRBJ2-7,TGCGCCAGCAGCTTGGAAGTAGTCTCCGAGCAGTACTTC,CASSLEVVSEQYF